Listed here are 10 T cell receptor beta chains from one sample, sequenced in a study of response to subunit inactivated influenza vaccine. TCRdb recomputed calls from the RT-PCR reads with MiXCR, one row per CDR3 protein. The data contain under 800,000 distinct CDR3 sequences, more than 11% of them seen just once; the ten biggest clones take up 5.5% to 7%. Sequenced here: PBMCs from blood, sampled roughly 2 weeks before vaccination. These TCRs come from a man aged 50-59 years who received an inactivated influenza vaccine.

The rearrangement links TRBV15 to TRBJ1-5; possibly TRBD1 for D (6 bases). V was pared by 1 base and J by 5 bases, with 21 bases between. Germline V gene sequence: CDR1 LNHNV, CDR2 YYDKDF (reference sequence). The CDR3 has 18 amino acids. CDR3 sequence reads: CATSRALVGAGGHQPQHF. The CDR3 DNA follows: TGTGCCACCAGCAGAGCTCTTGTGGGGGCCGGGGGGCATCAGCCCCAGCATTTT. Full variable domain (remainder filled in from reference TRBV15 and TRBJ1-5): DAMVIQNPRYQVTQFGKPVTLSCSQTLNHNVMYWYQQKSSQAPKLLFHYYDKDFNNEADTPDNFQSRRPNTSFCFLDIRSPGLGDTAMYLCATSRALVGAGGHQPQHFGDGTRLSIL.

In its sample, this clonotype was seen many times. One end of the junction does not line up with germline, which may come from a read error. The V and J genes are TRBV12-5 and TRBJ2-1, with TRBD2 as a possible D gene (5 bases). There are 11 residues in the CDR3. Germline V lookup: CDR1 LGHNT, CDR2 FRNRAP. The CDR3 DNA follows: TGTGCCAGTGGACTTTACAATGAGCAGTTCTTC. It translates to CASGLYNEQFF.

This clonotype turned up a few times. The chain combines TRBV6-1 with TRBJ1-1; 7 bases align to TRBD1. Germline V gene lookup returns CDR1 MNHNS and CDR2 SASEGT. This CDR3 is 14 amino acids long. The V gene end was trimmed by 3 bases and the J gene end by 5 bases; junction bases not matched to a gene: 6. CDR3 in DNA: TGTGCCAGCAGTGAGCCGGGACAGAAAACTGAAGCTTTCTTT. Translated, it gives CASSEPGQKTEAFF.

This clonotype was seen a few times. This chain links TRBV24-1 with TRBJ2-1; D ambiguous. Trimming stripped 4 bases from V and 6 bases from J, with 6 bases between. The germline gives CDR1 KGHDR, CDR2 SFDVKD. The CDR3 length is 12 residues. CDR3 nucleotides: TGTGCCACCAGTGAGGTAGCCAATGAGCAGTTCTTC. This gives the protein CATSEVANEQFF.

About this clonotype itself: Mismatch with germline at one junction end may stem from a read error. J is TRBJ1-2 and V is TRBV18; 9 nucleotides agree with TRBD1. Germline V lookup: CDR1 KGHSH, CDR2 LQKENI. This CDR3 comprises 16 residues. The CDR3 here is CASSAPGTGSYYGYTF. Here the CDR3 DNA reads TGTGCCAGCTCAGCACCCGGGACAGGGTCGTACTATGGCTACACCTTC.

This clonotype was recorded a few times. The CDR3 region is CASSQDTLRVRTDTQYF. The CDR3, as DNA: TGTGCCAGCAGCCAAGATACCCTCAGGGTCCGCACAGATACGCAGTATTTT. The rearrangement uses TRBV14 and TRBJ2-3, with a weak D call TRBD1 (5 bases). The germline CDR1 and CDR2 sequences are SGHDN and FVKESK. This CDR3 comprises 17 residues. Trimming left V 0 bases short and J 1 base short, with 14 bases between.

The V gene is TRBV7-6, the J gene TRBJ2-5, with D possibly TRBD1 on 5 matching bases. V was clipped by 0 bases and J by 4 bases, with 15 bases between them. CDR1 and CDR2 from the germline V gene are SGHVS and FNYEAQ. The CDR3 loop spans 16 amino acids. CDR3 coding DNA: TGTGCCAGCAGCTTAGCGGTTCAGGGCCCACCAGAGACCCAGTACTTC. Amino acid sequence: CASSLAVQGPPETQYF.

The gene calls are TRBV4-1 and TRBJ2-3, with D maybe TRBD1 (5 bases). This CDR3 region has 14 residues. The germline V gene encodes CDR1 MGHRA and CDR2 YSYEKL. The germline V and J ends were trimmed by 0 bases and 4 bases, with 8 bases remaining between them. The CDR3 reads CASSQDVGPDTQYF. In DNA, the CDR3 is TGCGCCAGCAGCCAAGATGTGGGGCCAGATACGCAGTATTTT.

The rearrangement uses TRBV7-9 and TRBJ1-3, with a possible D match to TRBD1 (5 bases). V dropped 2 bases and J dropped 6 bases, with 14 bases sitting between them. The CDR3 contains 15 residues. Per germline, CDR1 SEHNR and CDR2 FQNEAQ (reference sequence). The CDR3 here is CASSLPRVEENTIYF. The CDR3 bases are TGTGCCAGCAGCTTACCCAGGGTTGAGGAAAACACCATATATTTT.

The chain recombines TRBV5-1 with TRBJ1-5, with 7 bases that match TRBD1. CDR3 size: 15 residues. The trim removed 4 bases at V and 1 base at J, leaving 5 bases unmatched. Germline-derived CDR1 and CDR2 are SGHRS and YFSETQ. In DNA, the CDR3 is TGCGCCAGCAGCCCCGCGACAGGGAGCAATCAGCCCCAGCATTTT. As protein: CASSPATGSNQPQHF. Together with reference TRBV5-1 and TRBJ1-5, the CDR3 gives the full variable domain: KAGVTQTPRYLIKTRGQQVTLSCSPISGHRSVSWYQQTPGQGLQFLFEYFSETQRNKGNFPGRFSGRQFSNSRSEMNVSTLELGDSALYLCASSPATGSNQPQHFGDGTRLSIL.